The 2 T cell receptor beta chains reported below all come from one sample, sequenced in a study of T cells in Graves' hyperthyroidism and ophthalmopathy. Using RNA transcripts as the source, TCR beta CDR3 regions were amplified. First-round RT-PCR targeting the TCR CDR3 was performed with the HTBI primer set. TCRdb recomputed calls from the multiplex PCR reads with MiXCR, one row per CDR3 protein. The data show 550,000 to 650,000 distinct CDR3 sequences, around 15% seen once. Sequenced input: blood. The receptor set was obtained from a woman aged 40 to 50 with Graves' hyperthyroidism.

This clonotype has a count of ten or more. The chain recombines TRBV3-1 with TRBJ2-1, with TRBD2 identical over 8 bases. The ends lost 8 bases at V and 2 bases at J; junction bases unmatched: 8. Germline-derived CDR1 and CDR2 are LGHDT and YNNKEL (reference sequence). CDR3 size: 15 residues. CDR3 DNA: TGTGCCAGCGGGCGGGGAGCGGGGGCCTACAATGAGCAGTTCTTC. Its translation is CASGRGAGAYNEQFF.

This clonotype was detected only a few times. The chain carries TRBV12-3 or TRBV12-4 and TRBJ1-4, with D possibly TRBD1 on 5 matching bases. Trimming took off 4 bases at V and 13 bases at J, with 19 bases between the two ends. CDR3 length equals 14 residues. CDR3 in DNA: TGTGCCAGCAGTTCGGCCCCAGGGCAGGGCGCACTGTTTTTT. Translation: CASSSAPGQGALFF.